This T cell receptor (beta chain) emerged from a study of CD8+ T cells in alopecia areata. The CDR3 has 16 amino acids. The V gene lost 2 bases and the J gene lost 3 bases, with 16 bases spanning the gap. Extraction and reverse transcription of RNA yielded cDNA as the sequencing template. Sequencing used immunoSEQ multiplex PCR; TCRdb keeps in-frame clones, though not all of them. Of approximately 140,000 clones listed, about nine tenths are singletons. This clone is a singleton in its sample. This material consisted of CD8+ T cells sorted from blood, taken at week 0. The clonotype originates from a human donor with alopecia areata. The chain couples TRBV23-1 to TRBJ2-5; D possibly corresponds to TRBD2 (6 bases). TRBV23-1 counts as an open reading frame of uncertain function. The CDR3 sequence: CASSQPSGGAEETQYF. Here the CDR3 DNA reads TGCGCCAGCAGTCAACCGTCCGGAGGGGCAGAAGAGACCCAGTACTTC.